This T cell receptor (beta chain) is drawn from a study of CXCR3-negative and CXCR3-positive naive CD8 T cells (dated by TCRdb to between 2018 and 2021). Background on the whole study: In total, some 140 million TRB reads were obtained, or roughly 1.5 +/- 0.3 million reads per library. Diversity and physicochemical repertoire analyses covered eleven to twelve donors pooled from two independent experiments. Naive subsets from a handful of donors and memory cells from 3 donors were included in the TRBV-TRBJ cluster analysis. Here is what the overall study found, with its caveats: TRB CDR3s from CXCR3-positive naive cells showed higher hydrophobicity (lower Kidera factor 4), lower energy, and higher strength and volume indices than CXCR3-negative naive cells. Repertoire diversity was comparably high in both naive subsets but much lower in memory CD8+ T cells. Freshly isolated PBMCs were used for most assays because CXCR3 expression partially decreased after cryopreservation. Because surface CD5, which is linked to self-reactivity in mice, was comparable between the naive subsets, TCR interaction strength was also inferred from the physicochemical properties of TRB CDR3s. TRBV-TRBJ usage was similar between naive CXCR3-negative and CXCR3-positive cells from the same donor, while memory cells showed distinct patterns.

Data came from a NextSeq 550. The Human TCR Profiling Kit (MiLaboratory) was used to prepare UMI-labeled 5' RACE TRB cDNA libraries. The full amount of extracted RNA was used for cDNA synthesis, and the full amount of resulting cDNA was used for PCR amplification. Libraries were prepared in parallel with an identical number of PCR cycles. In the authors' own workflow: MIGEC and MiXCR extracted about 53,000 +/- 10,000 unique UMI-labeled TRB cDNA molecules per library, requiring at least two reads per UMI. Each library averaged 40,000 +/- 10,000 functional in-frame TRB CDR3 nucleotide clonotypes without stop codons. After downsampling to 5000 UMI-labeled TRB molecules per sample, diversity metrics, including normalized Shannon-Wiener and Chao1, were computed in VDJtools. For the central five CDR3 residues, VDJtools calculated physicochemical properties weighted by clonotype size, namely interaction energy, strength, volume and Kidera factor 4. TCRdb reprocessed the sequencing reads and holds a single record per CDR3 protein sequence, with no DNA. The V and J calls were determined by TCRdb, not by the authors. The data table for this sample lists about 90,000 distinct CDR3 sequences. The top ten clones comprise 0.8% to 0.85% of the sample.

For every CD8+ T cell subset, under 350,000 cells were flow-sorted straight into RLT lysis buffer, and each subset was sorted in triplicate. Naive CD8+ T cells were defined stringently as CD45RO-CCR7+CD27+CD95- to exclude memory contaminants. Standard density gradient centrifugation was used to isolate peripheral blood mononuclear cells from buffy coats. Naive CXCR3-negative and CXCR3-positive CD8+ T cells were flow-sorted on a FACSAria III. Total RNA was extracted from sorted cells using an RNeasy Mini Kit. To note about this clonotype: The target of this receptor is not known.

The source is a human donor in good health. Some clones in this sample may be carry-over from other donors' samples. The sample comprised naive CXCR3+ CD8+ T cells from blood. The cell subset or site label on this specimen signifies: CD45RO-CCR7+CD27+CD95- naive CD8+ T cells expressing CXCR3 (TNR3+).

The encoded CDR3 is CASSFTGVITEAFF. This chain joins TRBV28 to TRBJ1-1; TCRdb names TRBD1, which stays unverified in the absence of DNA. The CDR3 runs 14 residues from the cysteine to the phenylalanine. The coding DNA is unavailable. The germline V gene yields MDHEN for CDR1 and SYDVKM for CDR2.